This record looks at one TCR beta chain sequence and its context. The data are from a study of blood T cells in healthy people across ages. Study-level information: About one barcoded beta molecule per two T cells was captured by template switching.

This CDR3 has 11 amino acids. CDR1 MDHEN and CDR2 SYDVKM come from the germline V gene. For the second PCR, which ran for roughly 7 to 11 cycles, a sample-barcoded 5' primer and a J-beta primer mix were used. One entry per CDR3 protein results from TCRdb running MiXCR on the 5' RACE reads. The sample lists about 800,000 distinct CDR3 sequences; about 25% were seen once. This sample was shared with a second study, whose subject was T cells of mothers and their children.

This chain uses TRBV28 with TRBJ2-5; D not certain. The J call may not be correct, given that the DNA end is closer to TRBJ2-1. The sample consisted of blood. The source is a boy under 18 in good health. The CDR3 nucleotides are TGTGCCAGCAGTTTTGGCGCGAAGCAGTTCTTC. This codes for CASSFGAKQFF.